One sample yielded the 14 T cell receptor beta chains listed below, sequenced in a study of shared clonotypes between healthy human individuals. TCRdb keeps only in-frame clones here, not all; method: immunoSEQ multiplex PCR. In the table there are around 1,100,000 clones, approximately 77% of which are singletons. The sample was memory CD4+ T cells from PBMCs. Subset denoted: CD45RA-negative fraction. These receptors all come from a man younger than 35 in good health. Some clones in this sample may be carry-over from other donors' samples.

The rearrangement links TRBV5-1 to TRBJ2-5; D is unresolved. The CDR3 length is 16 residues. Germline-derived CDR1 and CDR2 are SGHRS and YFSETQ. The V end lost 2 bases, the J end lost 1 base, and 15 bases lay between the germline ends. The CDR3 coding sequence is TGCGCCAGCAGCTTTGGGCAGCCACTCGCCCAAGAGACCCAGTACTTC. This codes for CASSFGQPLAQETQYF.

The chain joins TRBV7-2 to TRBJ1-3, with D maybe TRBD1 (5 bases). The germline V gene encodes CDR1 SGHTA and CDR2 FQGNSA. CDR3 size: 16 residues. Trimming took 1 base from V and 0 from J, leaving 10 bases between them. The CDR3 region is CASSLGTRSSGNTIYF. DNA of the CDR3: TGTGCCAGCAGCTTAGGGACACGGAGCTCTGGAAACACCATATATTTT.

This clone was detected a few times. The V call is TRBV27, the J call TRBJ1-1; 7 nucleotides line up with TRBD1. This CDR3 is 15 amino acids long. Unmatched junction bases numbered 11, after V lost 2 bases and J lost 8 bases. Germline V gene sequence: CDR1 MNHEY, CDR2 SMNVEV (reference sequence). The CDR3 DNA is TGTGCCAGCAGTTTACACAAGGGACAGAAGAGAGAAGCTTTCTTT. Translated, it gives CASSLHKGQKREAFF.

The chain carries TRBV21-1 and TRBJ1-5. TRBV21-1 is deemed a pseudogene. The CDR3 extends over 15 amino acids. The CDR3 DNA reads as TGTGCCCGGCGGGGGGCGCGAGTGAACAATCAGCCCCAGCATTTT. Encoded protein: CARRGARVNNQPQHF.

DNA of the CDR3: TGTGCCAGTAGTACGCAGGCCCCTGGAGGCTATGGCTACACCTTC. Its protein product is CASSTQAPGGYGYTF. The chain recombines TRBV19 with TRBJ1-2; D is ambiguous. V dropped 4 bases and J dropped 4 bases, with 16 bases sitting between them. The CDR3 sequence is 15 residues long. Germline CDR1 reads LNHDA; CDR2 reads SQIVND (reference sequence).

As regards this clone: The sample contains more than one DNA sequence encoding this CDR3. The chain uses TRBV29-1 and TRBJ2-1, with 9 bases fitting TRBD2. This CDR3 spans 13 amino acids. The germline V gene has CDR1 SQVTM and CDR2 ANQGSEA. The V segment lost 7 bases and the J segment 1 base; nucleotides outside the gene matches: 2. The CDR3, as DNA: TGCAGCGCTACTAGCGGGTCCTACAATGAGCAGTTCTTC. Residues: CSATSGSYNEQFF.

This clone appeared once. CDR3 amino acids: CASSKGQYEQYF. The CDR3 DNA sequence: TGCGCCAGCAGCAAGGGACAGTACGAGCAGTACTTC. The chain joins TRBV5-1 to TRBJ2-7, with 7 bases matching TRBD1. The CDR3 is 12 amino acids. Unmatched junction bases numbered 2, after V lost 4 bases and J lost 4 bases. Germline CDR1 reads SGHRS; CDR2 reads YFSETQ. Variable domain in full (rest from reference TRBV5-1 and TRBJ2-7): KAGVTQTPRYLIKTRGQQVTLSCSPISGHRSVSWYQQTPGQGLQFLFEYFSETQRNKGNFPGRFSGRQFSNSRSEMNVSTLELGDSALYLCASSKGQYEQYFGPGTRLTVT.

This clone was detected only a few times. The V gene is TRBV19, the J gene TRBJ2-1, with D perhaps TRBD1 or TRBD2 (6 bases each). The CDR3 runs to 15 residues. V gave up 2 bases and J gave up 4 bases, with 12 bases separating them. Germline-derived CDR1 and CDR2 are LNHDA and SQIVND (reference sequence). CDR3 DNA: TGTGCCAGTAGTATACCGCGGAGGGGGTACAATGAGCAGTTCTTC. It encodes CASSIPRRGYNEQFF. Full variable domain (remainder filled in from reference TRBV19 and TRBJ2-1): DGGITQSPKYLFRKEGQNVTLSCEQNLNHDAMYWYRQDPGQGLRLIYYSQIVNDFQKGDIAEGYSVSREKKESFPLTVTSAQKNPTAFYLCASSIPRRGYNEQFFGPGTRLTVL.

This clone was recorded once. The rearrangement uses TRBV4-1 and TRBJ2-5, with 9 bases identical to TRBD2. Near its end, the DNA agrees better with TRBJ2-7, so the J call may be wrong. The germline gives CDR1 MGHRA, CDR2 YSYEKL. The CDR3 consists of 15 residues. This chain's CDR3 is CASSQTGTSRYEQYF. CDR3 nucleotides: TGCGCCAGCAGCCAGACCGGGACTAGCCGCTACGAGCAGTACTTC.

The chain is built from TRBV18 and TRBJ2-7; 10 bases are shared with TRBD1. The CDR3 extends over 15 amino acids. The J segment lost 5 bases and the V segment lost 3 bases, leaving 7 bases of the junction unmatched. Per the germline V gene, CDR1 is KGHSH and CDR2 is LQKENI. The CDR3, as DNA: TGTGCCAGCTCACCCCCCGGGACAGGGGCCCACGAGCAGTACTTC. Amino acids: CASSPPGTGAHEQYF. The variable domain in full, completed from reference TRBV18 and TRBJ2-7, reads NAGVMQNPRHLVRRRGQEARLRCSPMKGHSHVYWYRQLPEEGLKFMVYLQKENIIDESGMPKERFSAEFPKEGPSILRIQQVVRGDSAAYFCASSPPGTGAHEQYFGPGTRLTVT.

V and J are TRBV27 and TRBJ2-5; a weak D match, TRBD1 (5 bases). The V end lost 2 bases, the J end lost 5 bases, and 12 bases lay between the germline ends. The CDR3 has 14 residues. The germline gives CDR1 MNHEY, CDR2 SMNVEV (reference sequence). CDR3 loop: CASSLERYRETQYF. The CDR3 region has the DNA TGTGCCAGCAGTTTAGAGCGTTACAGGGAGACCCAGTACTTC.

The V call is TRBV4-1, the J call TRBJ2-6; TRBD1 agrees at 8 bases. The CDR3 loop spans 18 amino acids. Trimming at V came to 0 bases and at J to 4 bases, leaving 8 bases not matched to a gene. Germline V CDR1 and CDR2: MGHRA, YSYEKL. This CDR3 reads CASSQDRGRSAGANVLTF. Here the CDR3 DNA reads TGCGCCAGCAGCCAAGACAGGGGGCGAAGCGCCGGGGCCAACGTCCTGACTTTC.

The chain recombines TRBV10-3 with TRBJ2-7; possible D gene TRBD2, 6 bases. Germline V lookup: CDR1 ENHRY, CDR2 SYGVKD. The V and J ends lost 4 bases and 3 bases respectively, with 19 bases between them. This CDR3 is 16 amino acids long. The CDR3 sequence is CAISVGGGQGDYEQYF. Here the CDR3 DNA reads TGTGCCATCAGTGTGGGAGGTGGTCAGGGAGACTACGAGCAGTACTTC.

Points on this clone: The sample contains more than one DNA sequence encoding this CDR3. This chain links TRBV2 with TRBJ1-2, with D uncertain. V was clipped by 6 bases and J by 1 base, with 6 bases between them. Germline CDR1 and CDR2: SNHLY and FYNNEI. This CDR3 has 12 amino acids. CDR3 in amino acids: CASRADNYGYTF. CDR3 coding DNA: TGTGCCAGCAGAGCGGATAACTATGGCTACACCTTC.